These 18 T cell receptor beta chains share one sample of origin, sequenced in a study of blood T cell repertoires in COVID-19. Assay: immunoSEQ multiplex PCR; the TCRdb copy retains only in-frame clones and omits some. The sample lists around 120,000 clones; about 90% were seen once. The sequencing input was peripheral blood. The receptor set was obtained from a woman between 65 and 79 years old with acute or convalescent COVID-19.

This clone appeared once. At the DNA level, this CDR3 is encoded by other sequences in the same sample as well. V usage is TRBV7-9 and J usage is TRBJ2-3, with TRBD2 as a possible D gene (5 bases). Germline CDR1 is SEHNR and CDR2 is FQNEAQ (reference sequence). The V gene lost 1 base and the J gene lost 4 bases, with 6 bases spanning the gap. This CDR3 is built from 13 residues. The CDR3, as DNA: TGTGCCAGCAGCTTAGTCGGGGCAGATACGCAGTATTTT. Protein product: CASSLVGADTQYF.

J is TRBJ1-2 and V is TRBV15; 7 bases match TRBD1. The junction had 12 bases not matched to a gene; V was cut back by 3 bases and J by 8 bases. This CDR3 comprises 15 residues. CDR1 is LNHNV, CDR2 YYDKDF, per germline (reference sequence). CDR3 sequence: CATSSPMRGLHGYTF. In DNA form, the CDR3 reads TGTGCCACCAGCAGCCCGATGAGGGGGCTTCACGGCTACACCTTC.

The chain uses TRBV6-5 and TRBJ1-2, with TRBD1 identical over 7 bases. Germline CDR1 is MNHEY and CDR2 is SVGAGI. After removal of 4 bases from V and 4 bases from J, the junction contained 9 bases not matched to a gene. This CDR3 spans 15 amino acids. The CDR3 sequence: CASSFNPGGGYGYTF. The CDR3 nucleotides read TGTGCCAGCAGTTTCAATCCAGGGGGAGGCTATGGCTACACCTTC.

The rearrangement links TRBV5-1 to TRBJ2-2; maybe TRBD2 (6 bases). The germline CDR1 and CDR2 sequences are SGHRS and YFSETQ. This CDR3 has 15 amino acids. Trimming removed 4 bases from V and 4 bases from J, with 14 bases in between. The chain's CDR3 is CASSQMRGSTGELFF. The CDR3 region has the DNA TGCGCCAGCAGCCAGATGCGGGGTAGCACCGGGGAGCTGTTTTTT.

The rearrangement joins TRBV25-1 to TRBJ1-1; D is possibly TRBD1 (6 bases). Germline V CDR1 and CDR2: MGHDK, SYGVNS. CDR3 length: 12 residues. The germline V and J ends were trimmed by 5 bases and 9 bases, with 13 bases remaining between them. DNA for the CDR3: TGTGCCAGCAGTTTAACAGGGCTCAAAGCTTTCTTT. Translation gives CASSLTGLKAFF.

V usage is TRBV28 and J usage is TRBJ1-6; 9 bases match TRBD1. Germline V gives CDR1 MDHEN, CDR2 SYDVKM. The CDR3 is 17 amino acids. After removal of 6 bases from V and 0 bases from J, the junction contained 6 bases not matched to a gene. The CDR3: CASRLTGGASYNSPLHF. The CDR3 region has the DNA TGTGCCAGCAGACTTACAGGGGGCGCCTCCTATAATTCACCCCTCCACTTT.

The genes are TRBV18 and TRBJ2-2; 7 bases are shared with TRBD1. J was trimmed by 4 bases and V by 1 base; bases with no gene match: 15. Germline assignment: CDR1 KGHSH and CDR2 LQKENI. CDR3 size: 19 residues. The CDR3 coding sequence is TGTGCCAGCTCACCACTTGAGGTGTCGTATGCAGGGGGCACCGGGGAGCTGTTTTTT. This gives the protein CASSPLEVSYAGGTGELFF. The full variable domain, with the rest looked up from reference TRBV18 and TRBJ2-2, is NAGVMQNPRHLVRRRGQEARLRCSPMKGHSHVYWYRQLPEEGLKFMVYLQKENIIDESGMPKERFSAEFPKEGPSILRIQQVVRGDSAAYFCASSPLEVSYAGGTGELFFGEGSRLTVL.

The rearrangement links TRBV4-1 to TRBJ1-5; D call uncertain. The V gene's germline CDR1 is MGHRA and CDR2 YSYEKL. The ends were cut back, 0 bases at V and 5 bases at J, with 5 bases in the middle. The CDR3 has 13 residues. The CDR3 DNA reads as TGCGCCAGCAGCCAAGAGCTAGATCAGCCCCAGCATTTT. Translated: CASSQELDQPQHF.

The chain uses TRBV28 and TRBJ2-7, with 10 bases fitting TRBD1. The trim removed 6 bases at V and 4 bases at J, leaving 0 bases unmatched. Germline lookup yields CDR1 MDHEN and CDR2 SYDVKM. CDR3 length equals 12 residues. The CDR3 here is CASRDRGYEQYF. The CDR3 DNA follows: TGTGCCAGCAGGGACAGGGGGTACGAGCAGTACTTC.

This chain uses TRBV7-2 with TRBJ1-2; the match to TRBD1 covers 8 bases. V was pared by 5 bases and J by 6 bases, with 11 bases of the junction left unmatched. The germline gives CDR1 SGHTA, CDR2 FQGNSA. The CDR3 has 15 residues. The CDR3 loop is CASSPHMDRVNGYTF. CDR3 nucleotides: TGTGCCAGCAGCCCCCACATGGACAGGGTTAATGGCTACACCTTC.

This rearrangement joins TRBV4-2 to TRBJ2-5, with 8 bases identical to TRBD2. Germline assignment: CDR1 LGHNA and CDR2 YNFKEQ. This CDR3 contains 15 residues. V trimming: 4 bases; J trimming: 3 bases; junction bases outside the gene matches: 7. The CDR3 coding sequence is TGTGCCAGCAGCCCCACGAGCGGGGGTAAAGAGACCCAGTACTTC. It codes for CASSPTSGGKETQYF.

In nucleotides, the CDR3 is TGTGCCAGCAGTTCCGGGAGAGCCAATCAGCCCCAGCATTTT. Translated, it gives CASSSGRANQPQHF. The rearrangement joins TRBV2 to TRBJ1-5, with D unresolved. The CDR3 length is 14 residues. Per germline, CDR1 SNHLY and CDR2 FYNNEI. V was clipped by 5 bases and J by 3 bases, with 11 bases between them.

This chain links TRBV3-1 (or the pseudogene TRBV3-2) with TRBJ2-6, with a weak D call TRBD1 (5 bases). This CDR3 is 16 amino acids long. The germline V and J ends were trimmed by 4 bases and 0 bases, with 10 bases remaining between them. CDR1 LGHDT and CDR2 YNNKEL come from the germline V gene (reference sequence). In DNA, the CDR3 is TGTGCCAGCAGCCGGACATTAAGCTCTGGGGCCAACGTCCTGACTTTC. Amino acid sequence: CASSRTLSSGANVLTF.

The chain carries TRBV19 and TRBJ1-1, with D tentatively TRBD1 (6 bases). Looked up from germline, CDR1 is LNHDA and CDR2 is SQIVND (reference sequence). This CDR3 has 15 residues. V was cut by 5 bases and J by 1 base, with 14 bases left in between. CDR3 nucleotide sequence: TGTGCCAGTAGTCCAACGGGACACTGGAACACTGAAGCTTTCTTT. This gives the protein CASSPTGHWNTEAFF.

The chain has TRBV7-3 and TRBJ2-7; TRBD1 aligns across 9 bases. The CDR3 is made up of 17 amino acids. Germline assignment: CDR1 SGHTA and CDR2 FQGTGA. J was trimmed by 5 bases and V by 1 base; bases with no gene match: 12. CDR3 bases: TGTGCCAGCAGCTTAATAGGGGTGTCGGACAGGGGCAACGAGCAGTACTTC. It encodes CASSLIGVSDRGNEQYF. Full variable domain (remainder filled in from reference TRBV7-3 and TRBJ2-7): GAGVSQTPSNKVTEKGKYVELRCDPISGHTALYWYRQSLGQGPEFLIYFQGTGAADDSGLPNDRFFAVRPEGSVSTLKIQRTERGDSAVYLCASSLIGVSDRGNEQYFGPGTRLTVT.

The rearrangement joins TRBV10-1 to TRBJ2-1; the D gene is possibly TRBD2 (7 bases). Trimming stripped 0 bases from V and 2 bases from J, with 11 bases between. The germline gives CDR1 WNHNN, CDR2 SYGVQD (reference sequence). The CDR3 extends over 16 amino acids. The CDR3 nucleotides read TGCGCCAGCAGTGAGTCGAGGGGGACTACCTACAATGAGCAGTTCTTC. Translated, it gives CASSESRGTTYNEQFF.

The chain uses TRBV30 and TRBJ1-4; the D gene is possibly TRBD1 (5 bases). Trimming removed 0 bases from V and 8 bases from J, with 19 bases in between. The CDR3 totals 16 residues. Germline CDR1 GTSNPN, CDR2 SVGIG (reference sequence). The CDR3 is CAWSVWGGVKGEKLFF. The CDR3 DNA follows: TGTGCCTGGAGTGTATGGGGGGGGGTTAAGGGAGAAAAACTGTTTTTT.

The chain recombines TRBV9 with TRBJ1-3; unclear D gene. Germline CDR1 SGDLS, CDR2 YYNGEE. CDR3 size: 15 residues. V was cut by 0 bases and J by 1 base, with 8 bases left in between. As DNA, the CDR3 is TGTGCCAGCAGCGTAGGCGGGGAATCTGGAAACACCATATATTTT. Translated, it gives CASSVGGESGNTIYF.